The 7 T cell receptor beta chains given below trace back to one sample, sequenced in a study of T-cell memory formation after mild COVID-19. TCRdb re-derived calls from the 5' RACE reads in MiXCR, one entry per CDR3 protein. The sample consists of over 14,000 distinct CDR3 sequences, approximately 19% of them appearing once. The source material was PBMCs or a T cell subset sorted from them (not recorded which). These receptors were collected from an adult woman who had mild COVID-19 (a few samples of this study predate the infection). Cell type and time point are not known.

On this clonotype: This may arise from a read error, as a much more abundant clone is one base away. V gene TRBV12-3 or TRBV12-4 combines with J gene TRBJ2-5; either TRBD1 or TRBD2 may supply D (5 bases each). The CDR3 has 13 amino acids. The V end was cut by 3 bases, the J end by 9 bases, with 14 bases between. The CDR3 DNA follows: TGTGCCAGCAGTTTTAGGCCGGTGGGGGCCCAGTACTTC. This codes for CASSFRPVGAQYF.

This clonotype has at least ten counts. The V call is TRBV6-5, the J call TRBJ2-1; 11 positions agree with TRBD2. Germline V gene data show CDR1 as MNHEY and CDR2 as SVGAGI. The CDR3 totals 16 residues. The V gene end was trimmed by 0 bases and the J gene end by 10 bases; junction bases not matched to a gene: 8. CDR3 in DNA: TGTGCCAGCAGTTACTCGATTCTAGCGGGAGGATCGGAGCAGTTCTTC. This encodes CASSYSILAGGSEQFF.

This clonotype was counted ten times or more. The rearrangement links TRBV7-9 to TRBJ2-1; D might be TRBD2 (6 bases). The CDR3 totals 15 residues. V was pared by 1 base and J by 9 bases, with 16 bases between. Germline V gene data show CDR1 as SEHNR and CDR2 as FQNEAQ (reference sequence). This CDR3 is CASSLGFGWRGEQFF. The CDR3 region has the DNA TGTGCCAGCAGCTTAGGATTCGGGTGGAGGGGTGAGCAGTTCTTC.

This clonotype showed up many times. This rearrangement joins TRBV6-2 or TRBV6-3 to TRBJ2-1; 8 bases agree with TRBD2. After removal of 2 bases from V and 9 bases from J, the junction contained 3 bases not matched to a gene. The CDR3 consists of 13 residues. From germline, CDR1 is MNHEY and CDR2 SVGEGT. The CDR3 region is CASSYRLAGEQFF. As DNA, the CDR3 is TGTGCCAGCAGTTACCGGCTAGCGGGTGAGCAGTTCTTC.

This clonotype was recorded many times. The V call is TRBV20-1, the J call TRBJ1-1; the match to TRBD1 covers 7 bases. The CDR3 is 15 residues long. Germline loops: CDR1 DFQATT, CDR2 SNEGSKA (reference sequence). The V segment lost 1 base and the J segment 11 bases; nucleotides outside the gene matches: 16. CDR3 nucleotides: TGCAGTGCTAGAGCCTACACGGTCCCAGGGGGACGGGCTTTCTTT. Its translation is CSARAYTVPGGRAFF.

This clonotype was seen repeatedly, ten times or more. This rearrangement joins TRBV5-1 to TRBJ2-3; D unclear. V lost 0 bases and J lost 1, with 15 bases in between. The CDR3 spans 17 residues. Germline V gives CDR1 SGHRS, CDR2 YFSETQ. The chain's CDR3 is CASSLDSMGLGTDTQYF. In nucleotides, the CDR3 is TGCGCCAGCAGCTTGGATTCCATGGGCCTCGGCACAGATACGCAGTATTTT.

This clonotype has at least ten counts. V and J are TRBV2 and TRBJ2-7, with no clear D. CDR1 is SNHLY and CDR2 is FYNNEI in the germline V gene. The V gene lost 5 bases and the J gene lost 2 bases, with 10 bases spanning the gap. The CDR3 is 13 residues long. The CDR3 DNA follows: TGTGCCAGCAGTATTGTGGTGGCCTACGAGCAGTACTTC. Translated: CASSIVVAYEQYF.